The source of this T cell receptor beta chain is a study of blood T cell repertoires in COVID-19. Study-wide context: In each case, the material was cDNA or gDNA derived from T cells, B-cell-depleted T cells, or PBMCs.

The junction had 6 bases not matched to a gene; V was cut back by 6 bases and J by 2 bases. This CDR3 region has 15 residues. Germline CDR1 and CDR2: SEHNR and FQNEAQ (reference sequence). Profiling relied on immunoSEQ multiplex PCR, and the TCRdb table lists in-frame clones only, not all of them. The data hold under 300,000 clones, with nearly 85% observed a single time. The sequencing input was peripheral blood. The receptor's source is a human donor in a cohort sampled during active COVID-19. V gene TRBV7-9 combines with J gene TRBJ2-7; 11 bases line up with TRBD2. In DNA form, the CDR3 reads TGTGCCAGCAGTCTAGCGGGGGGTCTGCCCTACGAGCAGTACTTC. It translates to CASSLAGGLPYEQYF. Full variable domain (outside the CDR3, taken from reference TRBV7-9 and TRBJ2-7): DTGVSQNPRHKITKRGQNVTFRCDPISEHNRLYWYRQTLGQGPEFLTYFQNEAQLEKSRLLSDRFSAERPKGSFSTLEIQRTEQGDSAMYLCASSLAGGLPYEQYFGPGTRLTVT.